What follows describes a single T cell receptor (beta chain). Its antigen remains unknown. These data originate in a study of blood T cells in healthy people across ages. General study results and limits: In older individuals, TCR beta diversity per million T cells was lower, falling roughly linearly with age.

All donors came from Russia, were Caucasian and healthy, and spanned ages about 6 to 95. Ten milliliters of peripheral blood were drawn from each donor. Total RNA extracted from each sample amounted to at least 5.5 micrograms. For the second PCR, which ran for 7 to 11 cycles, a sample-barcoded 5' primer and a J-beta primer mix were used. TCRdb called the 5' RACE reads again in MiXCR, with one record for every CDR3 protein. Of almost 300,000 distinct CDR3 sequences detected, roughly 29% appear once; the ten largest clones hold 29%. CDR1 SGDLS and CDR2 YYNGEE come from the germline V gene. The V gene lost 7 bases and the J gene lost 11 bases, with 15 bases spanning the gap. The CDR3 consists of 11 residues.

The sample taken for sequencing was blood. The clonotype was recovered from a woman aged 70-85 years in good health. The genes are TRBV9 and TRBJ2-5; D perhaps matches TRBD2 (5 bases). The CDR3 DNA reads as TGTGCCAGCGGCAGAGGGAACGGGCAGTACTTC. This sequence encodes CASGRGNGQYF.